One sample yielded the 12 T cell receptor beta chains listed below, sequenced in a study of blood T cell repertoires in COVID-19. The method was immunoSEQ multiplex PCR; TCRdb's version includes in-frame clones alone and lacks a portion of them. The sample shows about 250,000 clones, approximately 86% of them seen only once. Sequenced material: peripheral blood. These receptor sequences come from a woman aged 55-70 years who had recovered from COVID-19.

This chain connects TRBV18 to TRBJ2-3; 8 positions agree with TRBD2. The CDR3 spans 18 residues. The germline CDR1 and CDR2 sequences are KGHSH and LQKENI. V lost 1 base, J lost 2 bases, and 11 bases stayed unmatched. The CDR3 DNA is TGTGCCAGCTCACCACTTGTGATAGCGGGGACCCCCACAGATACGCAGTATTTT. Its translation is CASSPLVIAGTPTDTQYF.

The chain uses TRBV29-1 and TRBJ1-4, with 8 bases matching TRBD1. CDR3 length: 14 amino acids. V gave up 4 bases and J gave up 4 bases; unmatched junction bases: 5. Germline V gives CDR1 SQVTM, CDR2 ANQGSEA. DNA for the CDR3: TGCAGCGTTGGCAAAACAGGGGGTAATGAAAAACTGTTTTTT. This codes for CSVGKTGGNEKLFF. The full variable domain, with the rest looked up from reference TRBV29-1 and TRBJ1-4, is SAVISQKPSRDICQRGTSLTIQCQVDSQVTMMFWYRQQPGQSLTLIATANQGSEATYESGFVIDKFPISRPNLTFSTLTVSNMSPEDSSIYLCSVGKTGGNEKLFFGSGTQLSVL.

This chain joins TRBV3-1 (or the pseudogene TRBV3-2) and TRBJ2-7, with D maybe TRBD2 (5 bases). V shed 1 base and J shed 3 bases, with 13 bases lying between them. The CDR3 contains 15 residues. The germline V gene encodes CDR1 LGHDT and CDR2 YNNKEL (reference sequence). For the CDR3, the DNA is TGTGCCAGCAGCCAAGCAGGAGGCCCCCTCTACGAGCAGTACTTC. Translation: CASSQAGGPLYEQYF.

J is TRBJ1-2 and V is TRBV28, with unresolved D. V lost 5 bases, J lost 0 bases, and 13 bases lay in between. CDR1 is MDHEN and CDR2 is SYDVKM in the germline V gene. The CDR3 runs to 15 residues. The CDR3 reads CASSPFGKANYGYTF. The DNA for the CDR3 is TGTGCCAGCAGTCCTTTCGGGAAGGCTAACTATGGCTACACCTTC.

This clone was picked up a small number of times. The chain employs TRBV4-1 and TRBJ2-4; D may be TRBD2 (5 bases). CDR3 length: 12 amino acids. Trimming stripped 1 base from V and 10 bases from J, with 8 bases between. CDR1 and CDR2 (germline): MGHRA, YSYEKL. The CDR3 region is CASSQAGIIQYF. The CDR3 DNA reads TGCGCCAGCAGCCAAGCCGGGATTATTCAGTACTTC.

The chain recombines TRBV5-1 with TRBJ2-1; no firm D call. V shed 3 bases and J shed 9 bases, with 25 bases lying between them. Germline V gene sequence: CDR1 SGHRS, CDR2 YFSETQ. The CDR3 is made up of 17 amino acids. DNA of the CDR3: TGCGCCAGCAGCTCCCGTGGAGCGAACTACGGGTTGGGTGAGCAGTTCTTC. Amino acid sequence: CASSSRGANYGLGEQFF.

The chain joins TRBV24-1 to TRBJ1-6; 9 bases fit TRBD1. Trimming at V came to 5 bases and at J to 8 bases, leaving 9 bases not matched to a gene. This CDR3 contains 16 residues. The germline V gene has CDR1 KGHDR and CDR2 SFDVKD. The CDR3 reads CATSASGTGTYSPLHF. CDR3 coding DNA: TGTGCCACCAGTGCATCCGGGACAGGGACGTATTCACCCCTCCACTTT.

The chain is built from TRBV5-1 and TRBJ2-5; D not resolved. The length of the CDR3 is 13 residues. Germline CDR1 reads SGHRS; CDR2 reads YFSETQ. Trimming removed 0 bases at V and 1 base at J, with 4 bases between. CDR3 sequence (DNA): TGCGCCAGCAGCTTGGGTATCCAAGAGACCCAGTACTTC. Translating it yields CASSLGIQETQYF. The whole variable domain, remainder taken from reference TRBV5-1 and TRBJ2-5, is KAGVTQTPRYLIKTRGQQVTLSCSPISGHRSVSWYQQTPGQGLQFLFEYFSETQRNKGNFPGRFSGRQFSNSRSEMNVSTLELGDSALYLCASSLGIQETQYFGPGTRLLVL.

Details on this clone: This likely comes from a read error, as the CDR3 has no conserved phenylalanine or tryptophan at its end. The limits of the CDR3 on the DNA are not certain, so only TCRdb's listed CDR3 is given. The V and J genes are TRBV5-1 and TRBJ1-1; the table's D call of TRBD1 was not tested on the DNA. CDR1 and CDR2 from the germline V gene are SGHRS and YFSETQ. The CDR3 extends over 11 residues, inclusive of both ends. CDR3 loop: CASSLGLRQGA.

J is TRBJ2-2 and V is TRBV5-1; a weak D match, TRBD1 (6 bases). This CDR3 is 17 amino acids long. CDR1 and CDR2 from the germline V gene are SGHRS and YFSETQ. The V end was cut by 4 bases, the J end by 4 bases, with 20 bases between. CDR3 sequence: CASSPGGSGDATGELFF. CDR3 nucleotide sequence: TGCGCCAGCAGCCCGGGTGGTTCAGGGGACGCCACCGGGGAGCTGTTTTTT.

J is TRBJ2-7 and V is TRBV5-1, with TRBD1 identical over 10 bases. The CDR3 is made up of 17 amino acids. The germline CDR1 and CDR2 sequences are SGHRS and YFSETQ. Germline trimming cut 2 bases from V and 2 bases from J; bases unmatched to any gene: 10. This CDR3 is CASSFRSGQGITYEQYF. The DNA of the CDR3 is TGCGCCAGCAGCTTTCGTTCGGGACAGGGGATTACCTACGAGCAGTACTTC.

The rearrangement links TRBV7-9 to TRBJ1-1; no definite D call. The germline gives CDR1 SEHNR, CDR2 FQNEAQ (reference sequence). Trimming pared 5 bases from V and 4 bases from J, leaving 8 bases between. The CDR3 runs to 12 residues. The CDR3 is CASSASSTEAFF. Here the CDR3 DNA reads TGTGCCAGCAGCGCCAGTTCCACTGAAGCTTTCTTT.